The clone carrying this T cell receptor beta chain was observed at least ten times. Its antigen is not known. The data were obtained in a study of regulatory T cells in long-lasting Graves disease. General study findings and limits: New patients shared fewer public clonotypes (over 900) than persistent patients did (approximately 3,000). Researchers examined only peripheral blood and not thyroid tissue.

Arm-PCR with iRepertoire HTBI primers amplified the CDR3 regions for these TCR beta libraries. TCRdb re-analysed the multiplex PCR reads in MiXCR, keeping a single row per CDR3 protein. The data hold around 230,000 distinct CDR3 sequences, with about 18% observed a single time. Time point denoted: newly diagnosed GD, antithyroid drugs for less than 3 months. PBMCs provided the RNA from which the TCR library was made. The clonotype originates from a female donor with Graves disease. The sequenced sample was peripheral blood mononuclear cells (PBMCs), obtained at new diagnosis, from a patient treated with antithyroid drugs.

Written as DNA, the CDR3 is TGCAGTGCCTCGCCAGGCAACACCGGGGAGCTGTTTTTT. Protein sequence: CSASPGNTGELFF. V usage is TRBV20-1 and J usage is TRBJ2-2; D is unclear. The germline V and J ends were trimmed by 6 bases and 2 bases, with 10 bases remaining between them. Germline V lookup: CDR1 DFQATT, CDR2 SNEGSKA (reference sequence). The CDR3 has 13 residues.